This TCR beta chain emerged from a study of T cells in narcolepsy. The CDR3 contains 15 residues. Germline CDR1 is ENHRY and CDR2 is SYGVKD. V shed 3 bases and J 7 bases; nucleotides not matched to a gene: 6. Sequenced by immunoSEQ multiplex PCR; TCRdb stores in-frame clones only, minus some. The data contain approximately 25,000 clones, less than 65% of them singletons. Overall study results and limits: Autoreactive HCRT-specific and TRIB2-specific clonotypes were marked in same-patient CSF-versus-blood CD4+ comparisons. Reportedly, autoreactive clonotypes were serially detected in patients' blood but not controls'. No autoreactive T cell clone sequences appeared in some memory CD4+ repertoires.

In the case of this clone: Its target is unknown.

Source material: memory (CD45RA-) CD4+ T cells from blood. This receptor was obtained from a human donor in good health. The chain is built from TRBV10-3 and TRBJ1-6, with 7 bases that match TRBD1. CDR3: CAISDPVQGNSPLHF. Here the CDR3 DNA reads TGTGCCATCAGTGATCCAGTACAGGGGAATTCACCCCTCCACTTT.